This T cell receptor beta chain came from a study of cytomegalovirus exposure and HLA in healthy donors. Overall study findings and caveats: CMV serostatus stood as the only immune exposure information on hand. A previous analysis found most TCR beta V segments productive roughly 87% or roughly 30% of the time.

A remark on this clone: Its antigen is unidentified.

The study ran its PCR with 60 Vbeta and 13 Jbeta primers. Only in-frame clones appear in the TCRdb table, and some are missing; sequencing was by immunoSEQ multiplex PCR. The table lists approximately 110,000 clones, approximately 80% of them singletons. CDR1 and CDR2 (germline): SGHTA, FQGNSA. CDR3 size: 13 residues. V shed 5 bases, J shed 6 bases, and the junction held 4 bases outside the gene matches. The sample consisted of PBMCs. The sequence was obtained from a man aged 50 or older in good health and CMV-seronegative. The V and J genes are TRBV7-2 and TRBJ2-7, with 10 bases matching TRBD1. The CDR3 nucleotides are TGTGCCAGCAGCGAAGGGACAGGGGTCGAGCAGTACTTC. The encoded protein is CASSEGTGVEQYF.